This T cell receptor beta chain stems from a study of blood T cell repertoires in COVID-19. About the study: Acute and convalescent COVID-19 samples came from the United States, Italy and Spain. PBMCs, B-cell-depleted T cells, or T cells provided the cDNA or gDNA that made up the material.

The CDR3 is 19 amino acids. The V and J ends lost 3 bases and 0 bases, in that order; junction bases with no gene match: 16. In the study's own analysis: Nucleated cell counts were estimated from reference gene primer amplification. Clones were read by immunoSEQ multiplex PCR, and TCRdb kept only the in-frame ones, dropping some. V and J calls plus clone size are reproduced from that table; the DNA served to infer D and trimming. The data contain approximately 90,000 clones, 85% of them singletons. This clone was detected a few times. The receptor was derived from a man between 60 and 75 years old with acute or convalescent COVID-19. The specimen was peripheral blood. The chain joins TRBV23-1 to TRBJ1-1; 7 bases line up with TRBD1. TRBV23-1 is placed among ORFs of uncertain function. Here the CDR3 reads CASSHSRDSKTILNTEAFF. The CDR3 DNA sequence: TGCGCCAGCAGTCATTCGAGGGACAGCAAGACGATATTGAACACTGAAGCTTTCTTT.